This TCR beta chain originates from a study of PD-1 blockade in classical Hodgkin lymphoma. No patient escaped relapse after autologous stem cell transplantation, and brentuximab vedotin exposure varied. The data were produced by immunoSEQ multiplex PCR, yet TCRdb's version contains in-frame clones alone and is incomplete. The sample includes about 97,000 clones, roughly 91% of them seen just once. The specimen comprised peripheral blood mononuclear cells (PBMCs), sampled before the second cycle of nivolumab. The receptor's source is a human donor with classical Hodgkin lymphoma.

The CDR3 sequence: CAISESRDRDPQPQHF. The CDR3 DNA sequence: TGTGCCATCAGTGAGTCTCGGGACAGGGACCCTCAGCCCCAGCATTTT. V is TRBV10-3 and J is TRBJ1-5; 9 nucleotides agree with TRBD1. There are 16 residues in the CDR3. Germline V gives CDR1 ENHRY, CDR2 SYGVKD. V was pared by 0 bases and J by 6 bases, with 6 bases of the junction left unmatched.